This T cell receptor (beta chain) originates from a study of blood T cell repertoires in COVID-19. Overall study context: Italy, Spain and the United States were the sources of the convalescent and acute COVID-19 samples. T cells, B-cell-depleted T cells, or PBMCs provided the cDNA or gDNA that served as material.

The CDR3 loop spans 13 amino acids. Germline V gene sequence: CDR1 SQVTM, CDR2 ANQGSEA. After removal of 5 bases from V and 7 bases from J, the junction contained 8 bases not matched to a gene. Under the authors' procedure: Scientists estimated how many nucleated cells there were by amplifying reference gene primers. This table comes from immunoSEQ multiplex PCR, and its TCRdb copy is limited to in-frame clones, with some not included. Clone size and V and J calls were adopted from that table, with D and trimming inferred from the DNA. The sample includes about 140,000 clones, 85% to 90% of them seen just once.

The genes are TRBV29-1 and TRBJ1-2, with 9 nucleotides matching TRBD1. This TCR derives from a man aged 45-65 years who had recovered from COVID-19. Sample: peripheral blood. The CDR3 DNA reads as TGCAGCGTTAGACAGGGGGGCCTATCTGGCTACACCTTC. Protein sequence: CSVRQGGLSGYTF. The full variable domain, in which reference TRBV29-1 and TRBJ1-2 provide the parts outside the CDR3, is SAVISQKPSRDICQRGTSLTIQCQVDSQVTMMFWYRQQPGQSLTLIATANQGSEATYESGFVIDKFPISRPNLTFSTLTVSNMSPEDSSIYLCSVRQGGLSGYTFGSGTRLTVV.